This T cell receptor (beta chain) originates from a study of blood T cell repertoires in COVID-19. The Seattle patients, enrolled during active infection, were followed longitudinally. The J segment lost 4 bases and the V segment lost 7 bases, leaving 16 bases of the junction unmatched. This CDR3 comprises 17 residues. Germline CDR1 MNHEY, CDR2 SMNVEV (reference sequence). Clones were sequenced by immunoSEQ multiplex PCR, and TCRdb holds only the in-frame ones, with some missing. In the table there are approximately 300,000 clones, approximately 90% of which are singletons. This chain connects TRBV27 to TRBJ2-3; the match to TRBD2 covers 8 bases. The sequence was collected from a woman aged 25 to 45 with COVID-19, enrolled during active disease. Material for sequencing was peripheral blood. The CDR3 sequence is CASMDRLAKNLADTQYF. DNA of the CDR3: TGTGCCAGCATGGATCGACTAGCGAAAAATCTGGCAGATACGCAGTATTTT.